These 18 T cell receptor beta chains were sequenced from one sample in a study of control samples from healthy donors and cancer patients. TCRdb keeps only in-frame clones here, not all; method: immunoSEQ multiplex PCR. The sample consists of under 200,000 clones, roughly 95% of them appearing once. Sequencing was performed on blood. The receptors stem from a woman in her thirties in good health.

J is TRBJ2-2 and V is TRBV10-3; possibly TRBD1 or TRBD2 for D (5 bases each). The CDR3 has 15 residues. In germline, CDR1 is ENHRY, CDR2 SYGVKD. V gave up 2 bases and J gave up 1 base, with 8 bases separating them. CDR3 sequence reads: CAISERGGNTGELFF. The CDR3, as DNA: TGTGCCATCAGTGAGCGGGGCGGGAACACCGGGGAGCTGTTTTTT.

V usage is TRBV7-8 and J usage is TRBJ2-7; D is ambiguous. CDR3 length equals 14 residues. Germline CDR1 and CDR2: SGHVS and FQNEAQ. V dropped 4 bases and J dropped 2 bases, with 12 bases sitting between them. The CDR3 protein is CASSSVLITYEQYF. CDR3 sequence (DNA): TGTGCCAGCAGCTCCGTCCTGATTACCTACGAGCAGTACTTC.

The V and J genes are TRBV6-2 or TRBV6-3 and TRBJ1-3, with 7 bases lining up with TRBD1. Germline CDR1 MNHEY, CDR2 SVGEGT. The length of the CDR3 is 15 residues. V lost 2 bases to trimming and J lost 4 bases; unmatched junction nucleotides: 5. The DNA of the CDR3 is TGTGCCAGCAGTTACAAGACAGGGACGGGAAACACCATATATTTT. Translating gives CASSYKTGTGNTIYF.

The chain carries TRBV6-6 and TRBJ2-1; TRBD2 might be the D (6 bases). Between the trimmed V and J ends, which lost 4 bases and 6 bases, there was a span of 19 bases. CDR1 and CDR2 from the germline V gene are MNHNY and SVGAGI (reference sequence). The CDR3 runs to 16 residues. CDR3 amino acids: CASSFPQPGALNEQFF. In DNA, the CDR3 is TGTGCCAGCAGTTTCCCCCAACCGGGAGCTCTCAATGAGCAGTTCTTC.

The V gene is TRBV11-2, the J gene TRBJ1-5; D unresolved. Trimming removed 0 bases at V and 7 bases at J, with 7 bases between. CDR1 and CDR2 from the germline V gene are SGHAT and FQNNGV. The CDR3 contains 13 residues. CDR3 bases: TGTGCCAGCAGCTTAGATTGGAGGCAGCCCCAGCATTTT. Translating gives CASSLDWRQPQHF.

CDR3 protein: CASSLGDDAWDSGANVLTF. CDR3 DNA sequence: TGCGCCAGCAGCTTGGGGGACGATGCCTGGGACTCTGGGGCCAACGTCCTGACTTTC. This chain uses TRBV5-1 with TRBJ2-6, with D perhaps assigned TRBD1 or TRBD2 (5 bases each). CDR1 SGHRS and CDR2 YFSETQ come from the germline V gene. Trimming removed 0 bases from V and 0 bases from J, with 16 bases in between. The CDR3 covers 19 residues.

The sample holds one count of this clone. This chain joins TRBV7-8 and TRBJ2-1; D might be TRBD1 (6 bases). Germline CDR1 is SGHVS and CDR2 is FQNEAQ. V shed 5 bases and J shed 7 bases, with 18 bases lying between them. The CDR3 extends over 15 amino acids. The CDR3: CASSNRQVWTNEQFF. CDR3 nucleotides: TGTGCCAGCAGCAACCGACAGGTTTGGACAAATGAGCAGTTCTTC.

This chain links TRBV5-1 with TRBJ1-2, with a possible D match to TRBD1 (5 bases). CDR3 size: 15 residues. With 0 bases removed from V and 3 bases from J, the gap between germline ends came to 12 bases. The V gene's germline CDR1 is SGHRS and CDR2 YFSETQ. This CDR3 reads CASSLDGSGYYGYTF. Written as DNA, the CDR3 is TGCGCCAGCAGCTTGGACGGGTCAGGGTACTATGGCTACACCTTC.

The chain links TRBV30 to TRBJ1-4, with a possible D match to TRBD1 (6 bases). This CDR3 comprises 13 residues. Looked up from germline, CDR1 is GTSNPN and CDR2 is SVGIG (reference sequence). Trimming took off 3 bases at V and 8 bases at J, with 13 bases between the two ends. The CDR3 protein is CAWSLGHREKLFF. CDR3 DNA sequence: TGTGCCTGGAGCCTGGGACATCGCGAAAAACTGTTTTTT.

This chain links TRBV5-6 with TRBJ1-1, with D unclear. Germline V gene lookup returns CDR1 SGHDT and CDR2 YYEEEE. This CDR3 has 15 amino acids. V was clipped by 2 bases and J by 2 bases, with 13 bases between them. CDR3 nucleotides: TGTGCCAGCAGCTTTTACTTCGGCAGTAACACTGAAGCTTTCTTT. It encodes CASSFYFGSNTEAFF.

The rearrangement links TRBV15 to TRBJ2-1; 9 bases are a match to TRBD1. The CDR3 is made up of 18 amino acids. Trimming cost V 0 bases and J 3 bases; bases outside gene matches: 9. The germline V gene has CDR1 LNHNV and CDR2 YYDKDF (reference sequence). This chain's CDR3 is CATSRERVGQGFYNEQFF. The CDR3 coding sequence is TGTGCCACCAGCAGAGAACGGGTCGGACAGGGGTTCTACAATGAGCAGTTCTTC.

The chain employs TRBV10-3 and TRBJ1-1; 8 bases match TRBD1. Per the germline V gene, CDR1 is ENHRY and CDR2 is SYGVKD. The CDR3 spans 17 residues. V trimming: 1 base; J trimming: 1 base; junction bases outside the gene matches: 8. The CDR3 DNA reads TGTGCCATCAGTGAGTTCACTCCAGGGGGCCCGAACACTGAAGCTTTCTTT. Translation gives CAISEFTPGGPNTEAFF.

This chain links TRBV27 with TRBJ2-1; 13 bases are a match to TRBD2. From germline, CDR1 is MNHEY and CDR2 SMNVEV (reference sequence). V shed 6 bases, J shed 6 bases, and the junction held 5 bases outside the gene matches. CDR3 length: 15 amino acids. This CDR3 reads CASRALAGGLNEQFF. CDR3 in DNA: TGTGCCAGCAGGGCACTAGCGGGAGGGCTCAATGAGCAGTTCTTC.

The rearrangement joins TRBV6-5 to TRBJ1-1; 7 positions match TRBD1. Germline V gene sequence: CDR1 MNHEY, CDR2 SVGAGI. The CDR3 is 13 amino acids. Germline trimming cut 5 bases from V and 6 bases from J; bases unmatched to any gene: 6. The CDR3: CASSPYRGAEAFF. CDR3 bases: TGTGCCAGCAGTCCATACAGGGGCGCTGAAGCTTTCTTT.

The chain's CDR3 is CASSPNPRSSGSNSYEQYF. CDR3 DNA sequence: TGTGCCAGCAGTCCTAACCCCCGGAGTAGCGGGAGTAATTCCTACGAGCAGTACTTC. This sequence joins TRBV28 and TRBJ2-7; 9 nucleotides agree with TRBD2. Germline values: CDR1 MDHEN, CDR2 SYDVKM. The CDR3 is 19 residues long. V lost 5 bases, J lost 1 base, and 18 bases stayed unmatched.

The rearrangement joins TRBV28 to TRBJ2-3; D might be TRBD1 (5 bases). V was clipped by 3 bases and J by 2 bases, with 27 bases between them. Germline CDR1 is MDHEN and CDR2 is SYDVKM. The CDR3 has 20 residues. The CDR3 is CASSFTLSPDTTETTDTQYF. The DNA of the CDR3 is TGTGCCAGCAGTTTTACCCTTTCCCCCGACACGACAGAAACCACAGATACGCAGTATTTT. The full variable domain, with the rest looked up from reference TRBV28 and TRBJ2-3, is DVKVTQSSRYLVKRTGEKVFLECVQDMDHENMFWYRQDPGLGLRLIYFSYDVKMKEKGDIPEGYSVSREKKERFSLILESASTNQTSMYLCASSFTLSPDTTETTDTQYFGPGTRLTVL.

The rearrangement joins TRBV9 to TRBJ2-4, with unresolved D. Germline-derived CDR1 and CDR2 are SGDLS and YYNGEE. The CDR3 runs to 14 residues. V was cut by 3 bases and J by 1 base, with 8 bases left in between. The CDR3 loop is CASSADRAKNIQYF. The CDR3 nucleotides read TGTGCCAGCAGCGCCGACCGGGCCAAAAACATTCAGTACTTC.

The J gene is TRBJ2-7, the V gene TRBV21-1; the tabulated D call, TRBD1, remains unverified against the DNA. TRBV21-1 is shown as a pseudogene. This CDR3 contains 14 residues. The CDR3 protein is CASSVRQGPYEQYF. Here the CDR3 DNA reads TGTGCCAGCAGCGTACGACAGGGACCCTACGAGCAGTACTTC.